The rows below give T cell receptor beta chains drawn from one sample of a study of regulatory T cells in long-lasting Graves disease. TCRdb reanalysed the multiplex PCR reads using MiXCR and keeps one entry per CDR3 protein. Of hundreds of thousands of distinct CDR3 sequences in the sample, about 30% were seen once. The sequencing used peripheral blood mononuclear cells (PBMCs), collected when the disease was refractory, from a patient treated with antithyroid drugs. These TCRs come from a female donor with Graves disease. The CDR3 runs from the conserved cysteine through the conserved F or W. Fields, in order: CDR3 DNA, CDR3 protein, clone size, D gene, J gene, V gene, CDR3 length. D genes are given only for firm matches. The size field is filled for only some rows; it gives once, few, many or a size class.

TGTGCCAGCACCTCTAACCCCCGGACAGGGCGAAACTATGGCTACACCTTC	CASTSNPRTGRNYGYTF	few	TRBD1	TRBJ1-2	TRBV7-9	17
TGCAGTCTCCCGGGACTAGCGGCGCAAGAGACCCAGTACTTC	CSLPGLAAQETQYF	NA	TRBD2	TRBJ2-5	TRBV20-1	14
TGTGCCATCAGTGAGTCGAGGGGACAGTATAGCAATCAGCCCCAGCATTTT	CAISESRGQYSNQPQHF	NA	TRBD1	TRBJ1-5	TRBV10-3	17
TGCAGTGCTAGAGATGAGACTAGCGGGAGGCCGCCCATCCAAGAGACCCAGTACTTC	CSARDETSGRPPIQETQYF	few	TRBD2	TRBJ2-5	TRBV20-1	19
TGTGCCAGCAGTAGTAGTTTACGGGGGGGCGAGACCCAGTACTTC	CASSSSLRGGETQYF	many	TRBD2	TRBJ2-5	TRBV28	15
TGTGCCAGCAGCGTCACACAGGGGTACACCGGGGAGCTGTTTTTT	CASSVTQGYTGELFF	few	TRBD1	TRBJ2-2	TRBV7-2	15
TGTGCCAGCATCGAAGAGGGAACAGGGAAGCGCCCCTACGAGCAGTACTTC	CASIEEGTGKRPYEQYF	NA	NA	TRBJ2-7	TRBV6-1	17
TGTGCCAGCAAAACCCAGGGAACTGAAGCTTTCTTT	CASKTQGTEAFF	many	NA	TRBJ1-1	TRBV27	12
TGTGCCAGCAGTTCCTTGCCAGGACGCAGTAATGAAAAACTGTTTTTT	CASSSLPGRSNEKLFF	many	NA	TRBJ1-4	TRBV27	16
TGTGCTAGTGGAACCGGGACAGACAATCAGCCCCAGCATTTT	CASGTGTDNQPQHF	few	TRBD1	TRBJ1-5	TRBV12-5	14
TGTGCCAGTAGTGCTCGACGGTCTATGGATGGCTACACCTTC	CASSARRSMDGYTF	NA	NA	TRBJ1-2	TRBV19	14